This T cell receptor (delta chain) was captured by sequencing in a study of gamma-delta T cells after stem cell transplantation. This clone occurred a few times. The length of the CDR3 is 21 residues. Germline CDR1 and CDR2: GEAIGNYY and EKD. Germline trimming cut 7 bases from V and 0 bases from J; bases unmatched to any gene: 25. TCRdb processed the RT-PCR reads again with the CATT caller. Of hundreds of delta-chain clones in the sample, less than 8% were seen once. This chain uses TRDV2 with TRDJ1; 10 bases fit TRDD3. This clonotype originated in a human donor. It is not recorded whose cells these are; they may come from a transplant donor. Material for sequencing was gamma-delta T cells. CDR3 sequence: CACSNQHSQLGDSQYTDKLIF. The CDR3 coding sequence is TGTGCCTGCAGCAACCAGCATTCCCAACTGGGGGATTCCCAGTACACCGATAAACTCATCTTT.